The 24 T cell receptor beta chains below all came from one sample that was sequenced in a study of regulatory T cells in long-lasting Graves disease. The sample's time point: newly diagnosed GD, antithyroid drugs for less than 3 months. There was RNA extracted from PBMCs, and the TCR library was made from it. For TCR beta, libraries came from iRepertoire HTBI primers and Arm-PCR of CDR3 regions. TCRdb re-called the multiplex PCR reads through MiXCR, storing one row per CDR3 protein. This table has 520,000 or so distinct CDR3 sequences, around 11% appearing once. These data were also reused for a study on T cells in Graves' hyperthyroidism and ophthalmopathy.

Sequenced here: peripheral blood mononuclear cells (PBMCs), sampled at new diagnosis, from a patient treated with antithyroid drugs. The receptors come from a woman aged 25 to 39 with Graves disease.

The chain recombines TRBV27 with TRBJ1-2; a weak D match, TRBD1 (6 bases). The ends were cut back, 8 bases at V and 1 base at J, with 23 bases in the middle. The CDR3 totals 17 residues. Germline V gene data show CDR1 as MNHEY and CDR2 as SMNVEV (reference sequence). CDR3 region: CASPAMPTGRVNYGYTF. Written as DNA, the CDR3 is TGTGCCAGCCCGGCGATGCCTACAGGGAGGGTTAACTATGGCTACACCTTC.

The chain couples TRBV6-1 to TRBJ1-5; 7 positions match TRBD1. Trimming cost V 7 bases and J 6 bases; bases outside gene matches: 12. Germline CDR1 is MNHNS and CDR2 is SASEGT. The CDR3 loop spans 15 amino acids. CDR3 residues: CASNRQGISGQPQHF. CDR3 DNA: TGTGCCAGCAATCGACAGGGAATCTCCGGTCAGCCCCAGCATTTT.

This clonotype has at least ten counts. The chain is built from TRBV27 and TRBJ1-4; the D gene is possibly TRBD1 (6 bases). Per the germline V gene, CDR1 is MNHEY and CDR2 is SMNVEV (reference sequence). Trimming stripped 1 base from V and 7 bases from J, with 10 bases between. This CDR3 has 14 amino acids. DNA for the CDR3: TGTGCCAGCAGTTTATGGCAGGGGAGTGAAAAACTGTTTTTT. Its protein product is CASSLWQGSEKLFF.

In its sample, this clonotype was seen many times. The V call is TRBV2, the J call TRBJ1-2, with 7 bases lining up with TRBD1. Unmatched junction bases numbered 4, after V lost 5 bases and J lost 1 base. This CDR3 is built from 14 residues. The V gene's germline CDR1 is SNHLY and CDR2 FYNNEI. The CDR3 coding sequence is TGTGCCAGCAGTCGGGACAGTTTTAACTATGGCTACACCTTC. Protein product: CASSRDSFNYGYTF.

This clonotype has more than one count but fewer than ten. V usage is TRBV20-1 and J usage is TRBJ1-5; 10 bases map to TRBD1. CDR3 size: 19 residues. Germline V gives CDR1 DFQATT, CDR2 SNEGSKA (reference sequence). The ends lost 1 base at V and 0 bases at J; junction bases unmatched: 12. The CDR3 here is CSARVYRTGGLYSNQPQHF. In DNA form, the CDR3 reads TGCAGTGCTAGAGTCTATCGGACAGGGGGGCTTTATAGCAATCAGCCCCAGCATTTT.

The sample holds many counts of this clonotype. V is TRBV20-1 and J is TRBJ1-6; D might be TRBD1 (6 bases). Germline V CDR1 and CDR2: DFQATT, SNEGSKA (reference sequence). The CDR3 length is 14 residues. V lost 5 bases and J lost 8, with 16 bases in between. CDR3 loop: CSARLGASYSPLHF. In DNA, the CDR3 is TGCAGTGCTCGTTTGGGGGCAAGTTATTCACCCCTCCACTTT.

In its sample, this clonotype was seen a few times. This chain links TRBV20-1 with TRBJ1-5, with a weak D call TRBD1 (5 bases). CDR1 and CDR2 from the germline V gene are DFQATT and SNEGSKA (reference sequence). The germline V and J ends were trimmed by 6 bases and 0 bases, with 12 bases remaining between them. This CDR3 region has 14 residues. The CDR3 here is CSARLGASNQPQHF. CDR3 coding DNA: TGCAGTGCCAGATTAGGGGCTAGCAATCAGCCCCAGCATTTT.

This clonotype was detected only a few times. V is TRBV19 and J is TRBJ2-3, with 7 bases matching TRBD2. The DNA end is a closer match to TRBJ2-7, so the J assignment may be wrong. The germline CDR1 and CDR2 sequences are LNHDA and SQIVND (reference sequence). The CDR3 consists of 13 residues. The CDR3 DNA follows: TGTGCCAGTAGCTTCCCTAGCGGTTACGAGCAGTACTTC. Its translation is CASSFPSGYEQYF.

This clonotype was counted ten times or more. The chain combines TRBV11-1 with TRBJ1-1, with TRBD1 identical over 7 bases. The length of the CDR3 is 13 residues. Germline V gene lookup returns CDR1 SGHAT and CDR2 FQDESV (reference sequence). J lost 4 bases, V lost 1 base, and 0 bases had no gene match. CDR3 nucleotides: TGTGCCAGCAGCTTAGAGGGGGCCACTGAAGCTTTCTTT. Its translation: CASSLEGATEAFF.

This clonotype occurred many times. The gene calls are TRBV7-9 and TRBJ1-2, with TRBD1 matching over 9 bases. CDR1 and CDR2 from the germline V gene are SEHNR and FQNEAQ (reference sequence). The J segment lost 6 bases and the V segment lost 1 base, leaving 3 bases of the junction unmatched. The CDR3 extends over 14 amino acids. CDR3 in amino acids: CASSLGGTGNGYTF. In DNA, the CDR3 is TGTGCCAGCAGCTTAGGAGGGACAGGGAATGGCTACACCTTC.

This clonotype was observed many times. The chain employs TRBV6-2 or TRBV6-3 and TRBJ1-1; D gene unclear. This CDR3 comprises 14 residues. The germline V gene encodes CDR1 MNHEY and CDR2 SVGEGT. Trimming stripped 4 bases from V and 1 base from J, with 10 bases between. The CDR3 reads CASSSPGWNTEAFF. Here the CDR3 DNA reads TGTGCCAGCAGTTCTCCTGGATGGAACACTGAAGCTTTCTTT.

Ten or more counts support this clonotype. This chain uses TRBV11-3 with TRBJ2-1; the D is unclear. Germline CDR1 and CDR2: SGHNT and YENEEA. With 1 base removed from V and 5 bases from J, the gap between germline ends came to 3 bases. The CDR3 loop spans 12 amino acids. The CDR3 is CASSLADNEQFF. The CDR3 DNA reads as TGTGCCAGCAGCTTAGCAGACAATGAGCAGTTCTTC.

V is TRBV30 and J is TRBJ1-5; D may be TRBD1 (5 bases). V was clipped by 2 bases and J by 1 base, with 27 bases between them. Per germline, CDR1 GTSNPN and CDR2 SVGIG (reference sequence). This CDR3 is built from 20 residues. The CDR3 nucleotides are TGTGCCTGGAGTCGATTCCTAACAGGACCCTCCCCAGGGAGCAATCAGCCCCAGCATTTT. Its translation is CAWSRFLTGPSPGSNQPQHF.

This clonotype occurred many times. The DNA for the CDR3 is TGTGCCAGCAGCTCCCCCGGGACTAGCGCCTACAATGAGCAGTTCTTC. Its translation is CASSSPGTSAYNEQFF. This rearrangement joins TRBV7-3 to TRBJ2-1; TRBD2 matches at 10 bases. In germline, CDR1 is SGHTA, CDR2 FQGTGA. V shed 4 bases, J shed 2 bases, and the junction held 5 bases outside the gene matches. The CDR3 extends over 16 amino acids. Combining the CDR3 with reference TRBV7-3 and TRBJ2-1 gives the whole variable domain GAGVSQTPSNKVTEKGKYVELRCDPISGHTALYWYRQSLGQGPEFLIYFQGTGAADDSGLPNDRFFAVRPEGSVSTLKIQRTERGDSAVYLCASSSPGTSAYNEQFFGPGTRLTVL.

CDR3 DNA sequence: TGCAGTGCTAGAGATGTACCCGTTACCGGGGAGCTGTTTTTT. Its translation is CSARDVPVTGELFF. This chain joins TRBV20-1 and TRBJ2-2; no definite D call. The CDR3 has 14 amino acids. Germline V gene lookup returns CDR1 DFQATT and CDR2 SNEGSKA (reference sequence). The V end was cut by 0 bases, the J end by 5 bases, with 10 bases between.

The chain employs TRBV7-9 and TRBJ2-7, with TRBD2 matching 7 bases. Looked up from germline, CDR1 is SEHNR and CDR2 is FQNEAQ (reference sequence). CDR3 length equals 16 residues. The ends lost 1 base at V and 0 bases at J; junction bases unmatched: 6. CDR3 nucleotide sequence: TGTGCCAGCAGCTTAGATCTAGCGGTAGTCTCCTACGAGCAGTACTTC. This translates into CASSLDLAVVSYEQYF.

The chain couples TRBV6-5 to TRBJ2-1; 12 bases map to TRBD2. The V gene's germline CDR1 is MNHEY and CDR2 SVGAGI. V lost 4 bases to trimming and J lost 6 bases; unmatched junction nucleotides: 7. The CDR3 has 16 residues. CDR3 sequence reads: CASSSSLAGGLNEQFF. The CDR3 coding sequence is TGTGCCAGCAGTTCCTCACTAGCGGGAGGCCTCAATGAGCAGTTCTTC.

The sample holds many counts of this clonotype. The chain links TRBV4-3 to TRBJ2-7; a possible D gene is TRBD1 (5 bases). The germline V gene encodes CDR1 LGHNA and CDR2 YSLEER. V was pared by 2 bases and J by 2 bases, with 13 bases between. This CDR3 has 15 amino acids. CDR3 DNA: TGCGCCAGCAGCCAACTCCAGGGTAAAGCCTACGAGCAGTACTTC. This translates into CASSQLQGKAYEQYF.

At least ten counts were recorded for this clonotype. Its ends do not fully match the called genes, so a read error is possible. V usage is TRBV28 and J usage is TRBJ1-5; TRBD1 matches 7 bases. From germline, CDR1 is MDHEN and CDR2 SYDVKM. The CDR3 has 11 amino acids. In DNA form, the CDR3 reads TGTGCCGTACGTGGGACAGCGTCTTTCTCTTTT. Protein: CAVRGTASFSF.

This clonotype occurred many times. The chain links TRBV20-1 to TRBJ2-2, with TRBD2 matching 8 bases. Trimming cost V 6 bases and J 3 bases; bases outside gene matches: 6. CDR3 length: 14 residues. CDR1 DFQATT and CDR2 SNEGSKA come from the germline V gene (reference sequence). CDR3 sequence: CSATGLGDTGELFF. CDR3 in DNA: TGCAGTGCGACGGGACTAGGGGACACCGGGGAGCTGTTTTTT.

This clonotype was picked up many times. J is TRBJ1-1 and V is TRBV3-1; D unresolved. Trimming took 3 bases from V and 6 from J, leaving 5 bases between them. Germline CDR1 reads LGHDT; CDR2 reads YNNKEL (reference sequence). The CDR3 consists of 11 residues. The CDR3 reads CASSHGSEAFF. The CDR3 nucleotides read TGTGCCAGCAGCCACGGATCTGAAGCTTTCTTT.

A word on this clonotype: Just one base apart from a much larger clone, this may be a read error. The chain carries TRBV5-6 and TRBJ2-2, with D possibly being TRBD1 (6 bases). This CDR3 region has 16 residues. CDR1 and CDR2 (germline): SGHDT, YYEEEE. V lost 3 bases and J 0 bases, leaving 12 bases between the germline ends. CDR3 loop: CASSSVTGTNTGELFF. The CDR3 coding sequence is TGTGCCAGCAGCTCGGTAACAGGGACGAACACCGGGGAGCTGTTTTTT. Looking up the rest from reference TRBV5-6 and TRBJ2-2 gives the full variable domain: DAGVTQSPTHLIKTRGQQVTLRCSPKSGHDTVSWYQQALGQGPQFIFQYYEEEERQRGNFPDRFSGHQFPNYSSELNVNALLLGDSALYLCASSSVTGTNTGELFFGEGSRLTVL.

Here the CDR3 DNA reads TGTGCTAGTGGTTTTACCATGGAAGAGCAGTACTTC. It is translated as CASGFTMEEQYF. The gene calls are TRBV12-5 and TRBJ2-7, with D unresolved. The CDR3 sequence is 12 residues long. In germline, CDR1 is LGHNT, CDR2 FRNRAP. V was shortened by 3 bases and J by 7 bases, with 10 bases between the two germline ends. The full variable domain, in which reference TRBV12-5 and TRBJ2-7 provide the parts outside the CDR3, is DARVTQTPRHKVTEMGQEVTMRCQPILGHNTVFWYRQTMMQGLELLAYFRNRAPLDDSGMPKDRFSAEMPDATLATLKIQPSEPRDSAVYFCASGFTMEEQYFGPGTRLTVT.

The table lists this clonotype with many counts. This chain uses TRBV28 with TRBJ1-4, with 7 bases that match TRBD1. This CDR3 contains 15 residues. J lost 4 bases, V lost 6 bases, and 8 bases had no gene match. CDR1 and CDR2 from the germline V gene are MDHEN and SYDVKM. The CDR3 is CASRARGQRNEKLFF. In DNA, the CDR3 is TGTGCCAGCAGAGCCCGGGGACAGCGTAATGAAAAACTGTTTTTT. Together with reference TRBV28 and TRBJ1-4, the CDR3 gives the full variable domain: DVKVTQSSRYLVKRTGEKVFLECVQDMDHENMFWYRQDPGLGLRLIYFSYDVKMKEKGDIPEGYSVSREKKERFSLILESASTNQTSMYLCASRARGQRNEKLFFGSGTQLSVL.